One and the same sample provided the 20 T cell receptor beta chains below, sequenced in a study of T cells after yellow fever vaccination. From the 5' RACE reads, TCRdb called clonotypes with MiXCR, one entry per CDR3 protein. The repertoire holds 50,000 to 75,000 distinct CDR3 sequences, around 6.2% seen once, with around a third in the top ten. The sequencing used PBMCs, either bulk or a sorted T-cell subset (CD4+, CD8+, memory, or dextramer-sorted; not recorded which), collected on the day of the yellow fever booster vaccination. These receptors were obtained from a man between 18 and 29 years old who received the YFV17D yellow fever vaccine.

This clonotype was seen many times. The chain couples TRBV4-1 to TRBJ1-5, with TRBD1 identical over 8 bases. Germline values: CDR1 MGHRA, CDR2 YSYEKL. V gave up 3 bases and J gave up 4 bases; unmatched junction bases: 5. The CDR3 covers 15 residues. DNA for the CDR3: TGCGCCAGCAGCCATTTTACAGGGGGTAATCAGCCCCAGCATTTT. Protein product: CASSHFTGGNQPQHF.

This clonotype was seen ten or more times. The rearrangement links TRBV6-5 to TRBJ2-5; no firm D call. The CDR3 is 13 residues long. Germline assignment: CDR1 MNHEY and CDR2 SVGAGI. The V end lost 7 bases, the J end lost 5 bases, and 14 bases lay between the germline ends. CDR3 protein: CASTSGVGETQYF. CDR3 bases: TGTGCCAGCACCAGTGGGGTCGGTGAGACCCAGTACTTC.

Within the sample, this clonotype is hyperexpanded. This chain links TRBV12-3 or TRBV12-4 with TRBJ2-7, with D maybe TRBD1 (5 bases). The length of the CDR3 is 13 residues. V was pared by 3 bases and J by 2 bases, with 8 bases between. This chain's CDR3 is CASSFWTPYEQYF. The DNA of the CDR3 is TGTGCCAGCAGTTTTTGGACACCCTACGAGCAGTACTTC.

This clonotype was counted ten times or more. The chain employs TRBV13 and TRBJ2-2; tentatively, D is TRBD1 (6 bases). Germline V CDR1 and CDR2: PRHDT, FYEKMQ (reference sequence). V was shortened by 3 bases and J by 2 bases, with 13 bases between the two germline ends. The CDR3 loop spans 16 amino acids. For the CDR3, the DNA is TGTGCCAGCAGCTTTGAGTGGGACACAAACACCGGGGAGCTGTTTTTT. Protein: CASSFEWDTNTGELFF.

In its sample, this clonotype was seen a few times. This chain joins TRBV10-1 and TRBJ2-7; D call uncertain. Germline V CDR1 and CDR2: WNHNN, SYGVQD (reference sequence). This CDR3 has 16 amino acids. V lost 6 bases and J 0 bases, leaving 18 bases between the germline ends. Here the CDR3 DNA reads TGCGCCAGCAGAAGTCTCATAGGGAAAAGCTCCTACGAGCAGTACTTC. This translates into CASRSLIGKSSYEQYF.

This clonotype was counted between two and nine times. The V call is TRBV7-9, the J call TRBJ2-1, with TRBD2 matching over 9 bases. Germline V gene lookup returns CDR1 SEHNR and CDR2 FQNEAQ (reference sequence). After removal of 1 base from V and 7 bases from J, the junction contained 5 bases not matched to a gene. This CDR3 comprises 15 residues. CDR3 residues: CASSLVQRGVNEQFF. CDR3 sequence (DNA): TGTGCCAGCAGCTTAGTCCAGCGGGGGGTGAATGAGCAGTTCTTC. Drawing the rest from reference TRBV7-9 and TRBJ2-1, the complete variable domain is DTGVSQNPRHKITKRGQNVTFRCDPISEHNRLYWYRQTLGQGPEFLTYFQNEAQLEKSRLLSDRFSAERPKGSFSTLEIQRTEQGDSAMYLCASSLVQRGVNEQFFGPGTRLTVL.

This clonotype was seen at least ten times. V gene TRBV7-2 combines with J gene TRBJ2-5, with TRBD2 matching 8 bases. CDR3 length: 16 amino acids. J was trimmed by 2 bases and V by 5 bases; bases with no gene match: 10. Germline V gene sequence: CDR1 SGHTA, CDR2 FQGNSA. The CDR3 sequence is CASSKGTGGPQETQYF. As DNA, the CDR3 is TGTGCCAGCAGCAAGGGGACGGGGGGGCCACAAGAGACCCAGTACTTC.

This chain uses TRBV4-1 with TRBJ2-5; TRBD2 agrees at 7 bases. The CDR3 is 17 amino acids. Germline loops: CDR1 MGHRA, CDR2 YSYEKL. Unmatched junction bases numbered 13, after V lost 4 bases and J lost 2 bases. In nucleotides, the CDR3 is TGCGCCAGCAGCCTCTTTCAGCGGGGAAAGGAACAAGAGACCCAGTACTTC. Protein: CASSLFQRGKEQETQYF.

This clonotype was seen repeatedly, ten times or more. V and J are TRBV7-9 and TRBJ1-2, with 7 positions matching TRBD1. The germline CDR1 and CDR2 sequences are SEHNR and FQNEAQ (reference sequence). This CDR3 region has 15 residues. With V trimmed by 5 bases and J by 5 bases, 11 bases remained unmatched. The CDR3 spells CASSKGQHNPYGYTF. The DNA for the CDR3 is TGTGCCAGCAGCAAGGGACAGCACAACCCGTATGGCTACACCTTC.

In DNA, the CDR3 is TGCAGCGTGGGTTACAGGGACGAGCAGTACGTC. This codes for CSVGYRDEQYV. This sequence joins TRBV29-1 and TRBJ2-7; D is perhaps TRBD1 (6 bases). Germline assignment: CDR1 SQVTM and CDR2 ANQGSEA. Trimming took 6 bases from V and 5 from J, leaving 11 bases between them. The CDR3 covers 11 residues.

V and J are TRBV7-6 and TRBJ2-1; D may be TRBD1 or TRBD2 (5 bases each). Germline CDR1 and CDR2: SGHVS and FNYEAQ. V lost 5 bases and J 6 bases, leaving 14 bases between the germline ends. This CDR3 has 14 residues. The CDR3 here is CASSRSWGSNEQFF. Here the CDR3 DNA reads TGTGCCAGCAGCCGTAGCTGGGGGAGCAATGAGCAGTTCTTC.

The chain has TRBV15 and TRBJ1-2, with TRBD1 matching over 9 bases. Germline CDR1 LNHNV, CDR2 YYDKDF (reference sequence). The CDR3 is 15 residues long. V trimming: 3 bases; J trimming: 8 bases; junction bases outside the gene matches: 10. CDR3 amino acids: CATSSPGQGEVGYTF. CDR3 sequence (DNA): TGTGCCACCAGCAGCCCGGGACAGGGAGAAGTAGGCTACACCTTC.

This clonotype was recorded a few times. The chain joins TRBV15 to TRBJ2-7; TRBD2 aligns across 8 bases. With V trimmed by 0 bases and J by 2 bases, 6 bases remained unmatched. Germline V gene lookup returns CDR1 LNHNV and CDR2 YYDKDF (reference sequence). The CDR3 is 16 amino acids. The CDR3 DNA follows: TGTGCCACCAGCAGAGATCGAGGACTAGCAACCTACGAGCAGTACTTC. Protein product: CATSRDRGLATYEQYF.

The J gene is TRBJ2-5, the V gene TRBV13; 10 bases map to TRBD2. Trimming removed 4 bases from V and 5 bases from J; junction bases left unmatched: 7. The CDR3 totals 15 residues. In germline, CDR1 is PRHDT, CDR2 FYEKMQ (reference sequence). The DNA for the CDR3 is TGTGCCAGCAGCTCTGAGCGGGGGGGCCGGGAGACCCAGTACTTC. This translates into CASSSERGGRETQYF.

Many counts were recorded for this clonotype. This chain links TRBV12-3 or TRBV12-4 with TRBJ1-1; D not certain. The V gene lost 3 bases and the J gene lost 7 bases, with 15 bases spanning the gap. The CDR3 spans 14 residues. The CDR3 protein is CASSLALSLFEAFF. The CDR3 bases are TGTGCCAGCAGTTTGGCCCTCAGTTTATTTGAAGCTTTCTTT.

As regards this clonotype: A clone one base away is much larger, so this may be a read error. The chain couples TRBV5-1 to TRBJ2-1; the D gene is possibly TRBD1 (6 bases). The V end lost 6 bases, the J end lost 6 bases, and 25 bases lay between the germline ends. The CDR3 is 17 amino acids. Germline V gene sequence: CDR1 SGHRS, CDR2 YFSETQ. CDR3 sequence: CASIGYPRDTRPNEQFF. The CDR3 region has the DNA TGCGCCAGCATCGGCTACCCCCGGGACACCAGGCCCAATGAGCAGTTCTTC. Filled out from reference TRBV5-1 and TRBJ2-1, the complete variable domain reads KAGVTQTPRYLIKTRGQQVTLSCSPISGHRSVSWYQQTPGQGLQFLFEYFSETQRNKGNFPGRFSGRQFSNSRSEMNVSTLELGDSALYLCASIGYPRDTRPNEQFFGPGTRLTVL.

This clonotype turned up a few times. V gene TRBV27 combines with J gene TRBJ2-1; perhaps TRBD1 as D (6 bases). Germline values: CDR1 MNHEY, CDR2 SMNVEV (reference sequence). V was pared by 2 bases and J by 2 bases, with 10 bases between. The length of the CDR3 is 15 residues. CDR3: CASSLGRGPYNEQFF. The CDR3 DNA reads as TGTGCCAGCAGTTTAGGCAGGGGTCCCTACAATGAGCAGTTCTTC.

This clonotype appeared a few times. The chain uses TRBV20-1 and TRBJ1-4; no clear D. V lost 1 base and J lost 4, with 10 bases in between. This CDR3 is 14 amino acids long. Germline CDR1 and CDR2: DFQATT and SNEGSKA (reference sequence). CDR3 amino acids: CSARVRPYNEKLFF. In nucleotides, the CDR3 is TGCAGTGCTAGAGTTCGACCGTATAATGAAAAACTGTTTTTT.

This chain uses TRBV7-6 with TRBJ1-6, with D possibly matching TRBD1 (5 bases). The germline V gene has CDR1 SGHVS and CDR2 FNYEAQ. This CDR3 contains 15 residues. The V gene lost 1 base and the J gene lost 8 bases, with 12 bases spanning the gap. The CDR3 is CASSLVSRDDSPLHF. CDR3 in DNA: TGTGCCAGCAGCTTAGTGTCCAGGGACGATTCACCCCTCCACTTT.

This clonotype came up many times. The J gene is TRBJ1-2, the V gene TRBV7-9; D perhaps matches TRBD1 (5 bases). The length of the CDR3 is 15 residues. Trimming left V 5 bases short and J 8 bases short, with 21 bases between. Germline-derived CDR1 and CDR2 are SEHNR and FQNEAQ (reference sequence). Written as DNA, the CDR3 is TGTGCCAGCAGCGCCCTCACTTCTACGGGGCGAGGCTACACCTTC. It yields the protein CASSALTSTGRGYTF.